This TCR beta chain was obtained from a study of breast tumors, draining lymph nodes, adjacent tissues. This clonotype occurred many times. What it binds is not known. The CDR3 is 14 residues long. Germline V lookup: CDR1 LGHDT, CDR2 YNNKEL (reference sequence). Trimming removed 2 bases at V and 8 bases at J, with 16 bases between. Samples came from axillary lymph nodes draining the breast cancer. Broader study findings: Data fit most tumor T cells coming from lymph node, expanding in tumor.

TCRdb ran MiXCR on the multiplex PCR reads and lists one entry per CDR3 protein. The sample yields some 200,000 distinct CDR3 sequences, approximately 33% seen once. The sequenced sample consisted of axillary lymph node tissue. The chain joins TRBV3-1 to TRBJ2-7, with a possible D match to TRBD1 (6 bases). The sequence came from a female donor with breast cancer. Some clones in this sample may be carry-over from other donors' samples. CDR3 protein: CASSQHSDRPQQYF. In nucleotides, the CDR3 is TGTGCCAGCAGCCAACACTCAGACAGGCCTCAGCAGTACTTC.